This T cell receptor beta chain was retrieved from a study of blood T cell repertoires in COVID-19 (dated by TCRdb to 2018 to 2021). In terms of the full investigation: Samples covering the acute and convalescent phases of COVID-19 were provided by collaborators in the United States, Italy and Spain. Sample metadata almost always included a de-identified subject ID, COVID-19 status, age in years and sex. The samples were drawn from two sources: the first 160 participants of the ongoing ImmuneRACE study, and some 1,300 subjects contributed by 6 global collaborators. Where HLA class I and class II types were available, the types were taken from metadata supplied by the sample provider, not from assay-based typing. Deeply sampled blood TCRbeta repertoires from subjects exposed to, actively infected with, or recovered from COVID-19 were included in the dataset. The prospective study material was composed of cDNA or gDNA derived from T cells, B-cell-depleted T cells, or PBMCs. The repertoires were released in a freely available public database meant as a resource for research on the immune response to SARS-CoV-2. Results the study describes overall, beyond this receptor: How much clinical and demographic metadata was included differed by source and by participant, and the metadata was provided uncurated.

Each collaborating institution followed its own protocols to collect whole blood in K2EDTA tubes. For TCRbeta analysis, collaborator samples were shipped as frozen whole blood, as isolated PBMCs, or as DNA extracted from either sample type. This clone was picked up a small number of times. Its binding antigen is unknown. The input lacks base qualities; no much larger clone sits a single base away. TCRbeta CDR3 regions were amplified from genomic DNA by means of the immunoSEQ Assay, a bias-controlled multiplex PCR. Processing in the source paper ran as follows. The number of nucleated cells in each sample was estimated by amplification of reference gene primers within the assay. Sequence reads were collapsed and filtered to measure the absolute abundance of every unique TCRbeta CDR3 rearrangement. For each sample, productive Simpson clonality was calculated as the square root of Simpson's diversity index across productive rearrangements. The source is immuneACCESS, and TCRdb retained only in-frame sequences with V and J called. Part of the clones is not carried over; for the studies checked, unresolved V genes explain less than half of this, and the remainder is unexplained. The V and J calls and clone size come from that table; D and trimming were worked out from the DNA. A total of about 75,000 clones appear in this sample, 60% to 85% of them only once. The ten largest clones take up 5.4% of the sample.

The sequence derives from a woman over 75 with active or convalescent COVID-19. The sequencing sample was made of peripheral blood.

The sequence in DNA is TGTGCCAGCAGTTTATCGCTCGGGACAGCCCATGAAAAACTGTTTTTT. Translation gives CASSLSLGTAHEKLFF. The chain joins TRBV27 to TRBJ1-4, and 7 junction bases match TRBD1. According to the germline V gene (reference sequence), CDR1 reads MNHEY and CDR2 reads SMNVEV. Germline trimming amounts to 0 bases on V and 6 bases on J, with 7 as the count of junction bases outside the gene matches. From cysteine to phenylalanine, the CDR3 is 16 amino acids long. Only the CDR3 portion is preserved as DNA: 48 bases, with reading frame beginning at the first base.